This passage covers 10 T cell receptor beta chains from one sample sequenced in a study of cytomegalovirus exposure and HLA in healthy donors. Use of 60 Vbeta and 13 Jbeta primers characterized the PCR. Here immunoSEQ multiplex PCR was the method, and the copy in TCRdb shows in-frame clones only, minus some. The sample carries 90,000 to 110,000 clones, about an eighth recorded once. The sequencing sample was made of PBMCs. All receptors come from a middle-aged man in good health and CMV-seropositive.

In its sample, this clone was seen a few times. The V call is TRBV7-2, the J call TRBJ2-7; 9 bases fit TRBD1. CDR3 length: 15 amino acids. V dropped 3 bases and J dropped 4; count of bases not matched to a gene: 7. CDR1 is SGHTA and CDR2 is FQGNSA in the germline V gene. Here the CDR3 reads CASSFRGQGVYEQYF. The CDR3 DNA reads as TGTGCCAGCAGCTTCCGGGGACAGGGAGTTTACGAGCAGTACTTC.

This clone was detected a few times. This chain links TRBV6-5 with TRBJ2-1; D is uncertain. Germline CDR1 reads MNHEY; CDR2 reads SVGAGI. Trimming cost V 8 bases and J 0 bases, with 8 bases left between them. The CDR3 sequence is 13 residues long. The CDR3 bases are TGTGCCAGCTCGACACACTCCTACAATGAGCAGTTCTTC. As protein: CASSTHSYNEQFF.

This clone occurred a few times. The chain uses TRBV28 and TRBJ2-2; TRBD2 aligns across 7 bases. The CDR3 runs 15 residues. V trimming: 7 bases; J trimming: 5 bases; junction bases outside the gene matches: 10. Germline-derived CDR1 and CDR2 are MDHEN and SYDVKM. In nucleotides, the CDR3 is TGTGCCAGCAACCCCCCGGGGCGGGAGACCGGGGAGCTGTTTTTT. Translation: CASNPPGRETGELFF.

This clone was detected a few times. The chain couples TRBV4-1 to TRBJ2-5, with D tentatively TRBD2 (5 bases). Germline V lookup: CDR1 MGHRA, CDR2 YSYEKL. CDR3 length: 15 residues. Trimming stripped 0 bases from V and 1 base from J, with 9 bases between. This CDR3 is CASSQDSASQETQYF. CDR3 bases: TGCGCCAGCAGCCAAGATAGCGCTAGCCAAGAGACCCAGTACTTC.

The chain carries TRBV7-6 and TRBJ2-1, with TRBD1 matching over 7 bases. The CDR3 contains 15 residues. The trim removed 4 bases at V and 0 bases at J, leaving 3 bases unmatched. Per germline, CDR1 SGHVS and CDR2 FNYEAQ. The CDR3 is CASSSGQSSYNEQFF. CDR3 DNA: TGTGCCAGCAGCTCGGGACAGAGCTCCTACAATGAGCAGTTCTTC. The full variable domain, completed using reference TRBV7-6 and TRBJ2-1, is GAGVSQSPRYKVTKRGQDVALRCDPISGHVSLYWYRQALGQGPEFLTYFNYEAQQDKSGLPNDRFSAERPEGSISTLTIQRTEQRDSAMYRCASSSGQSSYNEQFFGPGTRLTVL.

This clone has a handful of counts. V is TRBV2 and J is TRBJ2-3; 7 nucleotides match TRBD1. V trimming: 1 base; J trimming: 2 bases; junction bases outside the gene matches: 6. CDR1 is SNHLY and CDR2 is FYNNEI in the germline V gene. This CDR3 is built from 16 residues. This CDR3 reads CASSEGGQRITDTQYF. The CDR3 DNA is TGTGCCAGCAGTGAAGGGGGACAGCGAATCACAGATACGCAGTATTTT.

This clone has a handful of counts. The V call is TRBV9, the J call TRBJ2-5; D may be TRBD2 (7 bases). CDR3 length: 15 residues. The germline V gene encodes CDR1 SGDLS and CDR2 YYNGEE. The V gene lost 6 bases and the J gene lost 5 bases, with 20 bases spanning the gap. In nucleotides, the CDR3 is TGTGCCAGCACCCTCGGGGGGCAGGGGTGGGAGACCCAGTACTTC. It translates to CASTLGGQGWETQYF.

The rearrangement links TRBV28 to TRBJ2-3; D is undetermined. V lost 5 bases and J 0 bases, leaving 9 bases between the germline ends. CDR1 and CDR2 (germline): MDHEN, SYDVKM. There are 14 residues in the CDR3. The CDR3 sequence is CASSAGHSTDTQYF. Written as DNA, the CDR3 is TGTGCCAGCAGTGCAGGCCACAGCACAGATACGCAGTATTTT.

This clone turned up a few times. V usage is TRBV5-1 and J usage is TRBJ2-3, with TRBD2 as a possible D gene (6 bases). The CDR3 contains 16 residues. Deletions cut 0 bases from V and 0 bases from J, with 11 bases between. Per germline, CDR1 SGHRS and CDR2 YFSETQ. CDR3 sequence reads: CASSLAGGASTDTQYF. DNA for the CDR3: TGCGCCAGCAGCTTGGCAGGCGGGGCGAGCACAGATACGCAGTATTTT.

V usage is TRBV29-1 and J usage is TRBJ2-1, with 10 bases aligning to TRBD2. The length of the CDR3 is 15 residues. In germline, CDR1 is SQVTM, CDR2 ANQGSEA. The J segment lost 7 bases and the V segment lost 2 bases, leaving 8 bases of the junction unmatched. The CDR3 nucleotides read TGCAGCGTTGAACTTTTAGCGGGAGGCTTAAATGAGCAGTTCTTC. Protein product: CSVELLAGGLNEQFF.